This TCR beta chain originates from a study of vaccination and CD4 T cells after COVID-19 (dated by TCRdb to between 2021 and 2024). Regarding the complete study: Convalescent patients had a positive SARS-CoV-2 result on nasal swab PCR, and of these patients, fewer than ten had mild disease and one had severe disease. The convalescent cohort comprised six males and four females, including two Hispanic individuals, seven Caucasians, two Asians and one multiracial person. Participants received two doses of either the Pfizer-BioNTech BNT162b2 vaccine (n=8) or the Moderna mRNA-1273 vaccine (n=2). Post-COVID blood samples from convalescent patients were collected a median of around 110 days after diagnosis, with a range of roughly 35 to 180 days. Post-vaccine blood samples were taken a median of 72 days after the second vaccine dose, with a range of 14 to 241 days. Overlapping spike peptide pools from SARS-CoV-2 and from the common cold coronaviruses HCoV-NL63, HCoV-OC43 and HCoV-229E were used as culture stimuli. Control cultures received a CEFX viral epitope pool as the positive control, an HIV-1 Nef peptide pool as the negative control, or no peptide. In 10 COVID-19 convalescent patients and a handful of infection-naive healthy vaccine recipients, researchers compared the spike-specific CD4+ TCR repertoire from before mRNA vaccination with the repertoire from after. The paper as a whole reports these results and caveats: The number of convalescent patients in the study was relatively small, and the study did not examine early timepoints following natural infection. Among the post-vaccine SARS-CoV-2-reactive clones in convalescent patients, a median approximately 90% showed up only after vaccination, which suggests vaccine-specific priming. The median count of SARS-CoV-2-reactive clonotypes went up from around 21 after infection to a few dozen after vaccination, although the change was not significant. Nearly all vaccine-specific clones in convalescent patients (304 of 307) were mono-reactive for SARS-CoV-2 spike rather than cross-reactive with common cold coronaviruses.

From a lookup of the germline V gene, CDR1 and CDR2 are MDHEN and SYDVKM. The CDR3 sequence holds 15 residues, the cysteine and phenylalanine included. Only CDR3 DNA is held: 45 bases, read in frame from base 1. V loses 6 bases of germline sequence and J loses 0 bases, and the interval between the two ends is 11 bases. A note on this clonotype: Its antigen has not been determined. Per-nucleotide qualities are absent, and no much larger clonotype sits a single base away.

The treatment or condition label, as the study defines it: roughly 10-day PBMC culture with coronavirus spike peptide pools or control peptides (ViraFEST assay). The ViraFEST assay, used in the study, expanded antigen-specific T cells with peptide pools and then identified the expanded clonotypes through TCR sequencing. The convalescent patients' positive SARS-CoV-2 PCR tests were from March to December 2020, which was before the Alpha, Beta and Delta variants emerged in the United States. Each well held two million PBMCs cultured with 9 to 10 ug/ml peptide pools in IMDM containing around 4.5% human AB serum and around 10 IU/ml IL-2. Half of the culture medium was replaced with fresh IL-2-containing medium on days 3 and 7. After less than 12 days of culture, CD4+ T cells were isolated by negative selection using the EasySep CD4+ T cell isolation kit. Ficoll-Paque Plus gradient centrifugation was used to isolate PBMCs from whole blood, and the isolated PBMCs were then either used fresh or cryopreserved at -140C. Each culture condition was generally run in triplicate wells.

Library construction relied on PCR. DNA from cultured CD4+ T cells was subjected to TCR sequencing with the Oncomine TCR Beta short-read assay at the Johns Hopkins FTIC core. The QIAamp micro DNA kit was used to extract genomic DNA from the cultured CD4+ T cells. The Oncomine TCR Beta libraries from cultured CD4+ T cells were pooled using unique dual indexes and then sequenced on an Illumina iSeq 100. In the original analysis: Non-productive sequences were removed, and CDR3s not starting with C, not ending with F or W, or shorter than 7 amino acids were discarded. Antigen-specific clonotypes were identified with the MANAFEST web application by comparing peptide-stimulated wells with reference and other culture wells. For a clone to be called positive, the clone needed an FDR below 0.05, an odds ratio above 5, and a productive frequency above 0.1% in at least two of three replicate wells. Cross-reactive clonotypes were defined as significantly expanded in both SARS-CoV-2 spike wells and at least one common cold coronavirus spike condition. Levenshtein distances (stringdist) and unrooted phylogenetic trees (ape) in R version 3.6.1 were used to assess CDR3 homology. TCRdb itself trimmed the public reads at Q25 with fastp, ran MiXCR and retained productive beta chains. When rows share a CDR3 protein, they turn into one entry using the most common DNA and genes. These V and J calls are TCRdb output, not the study's own analysis. The sample table holds some 4,900 distinct CDR3 sequences, of which 25% were seen once. Approximately 25% of the sample belongs to the ten largest clones.

The sample consisted of CD4+ T cells from blood, cultured in vitro, taken after SARS-CoV-2 vaccination. The V gene is TRBV28 and the J gene is TRBJ2-2; possibly the D gene is TRBD2, per 7 matching bases. The sequence was collected from a human donor who had recovered from COVID-19. The CDR3 region reads CASRGGRSNTGELFF. The nucleotide sequence reads TGTGCCAGCAGGGGGGGGCGCTCGAACACCGGGGAGCTGTTTTTT. The entire variable domain, with the stretches around the CDR3 drawn from the reference TRBV28 and TRBJ2-2 proteins, is DVKVTQSSRYLVKRTGEKVFLECVQDMDHENMFWYRQDPGLGLRLIYFSYDVKMKEKGDIPEGYSVSREKKERFSLILESASTNQTSMYLCASRGGRSNTGELFFGEGSRLTVL.